This T cell receptor (beta chain) was sequenced in a study of T cell repertoires in Merkel cell carcinoma (dated by TCRdb to between 2018 and 2021). Regarding the study in general: Patients with prior intralesional immunotherapy or systemic immune checkpoint blockade before the biopsy were excluded. To be included, a subject needed both a diagnosis of MCPyV-positive Merkel cell carcinoma and tumor-infiltrating lymphocytes that had been successfully expanded in vitro. MCPyV-specific clonotypes were first defined by tetramer sorting, cloning and paired TCR sequencing of expanded tumor-infiltrating lymphocytes.

Study subjects had biopsy-confirmed Merkel cell carcinoma that was MCPyV-positive, and every subject had positive serum antibodies to T-antigen. Genomic DNA was extracted from about 6 adjacent 10-micron frozen tumor sections without any cell sorting or culture. Optimal cutting temperature compound was used to freeze tumor biopsy tissue measuring roughly 5 x 5 x 5 mm. The presence of abundant Merkel cell carcinoma and infiltrating cells in the frozen biopsy was confirmed on hematoxylin and eosin scout sections. Here is what the overall study found, with its caveats: The study did not examine normal tissue biopsies.

Concerning this clone: What antigen it recognizes has not been identified. Per-base qualities were not stored, and no clone one base away is much larger.

From V the trimming removes 1 base and from J it removes 4 bases, while the gene matches leave 12 bases of the junction unaccounted for. The CDR3 runs 17 amino acids, cysteine and phenylalanine included. The CDR3 DNA has 51 bases and is translated from base 1. The germline V gene encodes CDR1 LGHNT and CDR2 FRNRAP. TRB CDR3 sequencing and data processing of tumor genomic DNA were performed with the immunoSEQ assay. Imported from immuneACCESS, the table was reduced by TCRdb to in-frame sequences with V and J called. These copies leave out some clones; in studies compared against another copy, an unresolved V gene accounts for under half, and the cause of the remainder is not known. The sample table contains roughly 14,000 clones; only one count was recorded for under 85% of them. More than 15% of the sample belongs to the ten largest clones.

This clonotype was obtained from an adult with Merkel cell carcinoma. The receptor chain draws on TRBV12-5 and TRBJ2-7, and 8 bases in between align with TRBD1. Source material: tumor tissue. This receptor carries the CDR3 CASGLGTGSTYEYEQYF. The base sequence is TGTGCTAGTGGTTTGGGGACAGGGTCCACTTACGAATACGAGCAGTACTTC. This CDR3, with the reference TRBV12-5 and TRBJ2-7 proteins standing in past its ends, gives the full variable domain DARVTQTPRHKVTEMGQEVTMRCQPILGHNTVFWYRQTMMQGLELLAYFRNRAPLDDSGMPKDRFSAEMPDATLATLKIQPSEPRDSAVYFCASGLGTGSTYEYEQYFGPGTRLTVT.